This T cell receptor (beta chain) was captured in a study of regulatory T cells in long-lasting Graves disease. Study-wide background: Antithyroid drug intake by newly diagnosed Graves' patients had lasted under 3 months. Overall study findings and caveats: Gene preferences differed: TRBV28, TRBJ1-2, TRBJ2-5 in persistent cases.

V dropped 1 base and J dropped 8 bases, with 9 bases sitting between them. Germline V gene lookup returns CDR1 SGHRS and CDR2 YFSETQ. The CDR3 is made up of 13 amino acids. With iRepertoire HTBI primers and Arm-PCR of CDR3 regions, TCR beta libraries were built. TCRdb analysed the multiplex PCR reads with MiXCR anew, one entry per CDR3 protein. The data show approximately 350,000 distinct CDR3 sequences, around 15% seen once. This clonotype was counted only a few times. Antigen unknown. The time point is: newly diagnosed GD, antithyroid drugs for less than 3 months. Scientists built the TCR library using RNA that was extracted from PBMCs. The same sample was also used in a study of T cells in Graves' hyperthyroidism and ophthalmopathy. Per that study: First-round RT-PCR targeting the TCR CDR3 was performed with the HTBI primer set.

V usage is TRBV5-1 and J usage is TRBJ1-4, with TRBD1 as a possible D gene (5 bases). This material consisted of peripheral blood mononuclear cells (PBMCs), taken at new diagnosis, from a patient treated with antithyroid drugs. This sequence originates from a woman aged 18-35 years with Graves disease. CDR3 loop: CASSLQGGEKLFF. CDR3 DNA sequence: TGCGCCAGCAGCTTGCAGGGCGGGGAAAAACTGTTTTTT.